These 14 T cell receptor beta chains were all obtained from the same sample, sequenced in a study of T cell responses to AZD1222 COVID-19 vaccine (dated by TCRdb to the early 2020s). Library preparation was by the immunoSEQ multiplex PCR assay. Imported from immuneACCESS, the table was reduced by TCRdb to in-frame sequences with V and J called. These copies leave out some clones; in studies compared against another copy, an unresolved V gene accounts for under half, and the cause of the remainder is not known. This sample has 180,000 or so clones in its table, and 80% to 95% of those were observed once. The top ten constitute around 4.3% of the sample. What the time point label conveys for this sample: baseline before first vaccination. Source: peripheral blood, taken on day 0 of AZD1222 vaccination. These receptors were obtained from an adult in good health.

The rearrangement uses TRBV5-1 and TRBJ1-2, with D hard to call. CDR1 is SGHRS, CDR2 YFSETQ, per germline. This CDR3 has 13 residues. V gave up 0 bases and J gave up 7 bases, with 10 bases separating them. The CDR3, as DNA: TGCGCCAGCAGCTTGGTAGGGAGTGGTGGCTACACCTTC. Its translation is CASSLVGSGGYTF.

This rearrangement joins TRBV6-5 to TRBJ1-5; unclear D gene. Germline loops: CDR1 MNHEY, CDR2 SVGAGI. The ends were cut back, 5 bases at V and 2 bases at J, with 13 bases in the middle. The CDR3 has 15 amino acids. Written as DNA, the CDR3 is TGTGCCAGCAGTAGTAGAGGTAGGGGCAATCAGCCCCAGCATTTT. Translated: CASSSRGRGNQPQHF.

The CDR3 reads CASSFPGTNTGELFF. DNA of the CDR3: TGTGCCAGCAGCTTCCCGGGGACCAACACCGGGGAGCTGTTTTTT. This sequence joins TRBV5-8 and TRBJ2-2, with D tentatively TRBD1 or TRBD2 (5 bases each). In germline, CDR1 is SGHTS, CDR2 YDEGEE. CDR3 size: 15 residues. Trimming left V 2 bases short and J 2 bases short, with 10 bases between. Full variable domain (rest looked up from reference TRBV5-8 and TRBJ2-2): EAGVTQSPTHLIKTRGQQATLRCSPISGHTSVYWYQQALGLGLQFLLWYDEGEERNRGNFPPRFSGRQFPNYSSELNVNALELEDSALYLCASSFPGTNTGELFFGEGSRLTVL.

This clone was found once. V usage is TRBV10-2 and J usage is TRBJ1-1; tentative D call: TRBD1 (6 bases). Per germline, CDR1 WSHSY and CDR2 SAAADI. This CDR3 is built from 13 residues. The ends were cut back, 2 bases at V and 10 bases at J, with 14 bases in the middle. The CDR3, as DNA: TGCGCCAGCAGTGAGACAGGGAACCTTGGAGCTTTCTTT. As protein: CASSETGNLGAFF.

This clone was picked up one time. The chain joins TRBV5-6 to TRBJ1-3, with D unresolved. CDR1 is SGHDT, CDR2 YYEEEE, per germline. The CDR3 runs to 14 residues. The germline V and J ends were trimmed by 2 bases and 4 bases, with 10 bases remaining between them. CDR3 nucleotides: TGTGCCAGCAGCTTTGGGTACTCGGGAAACACCATATATTTT. This sequence encodes CASSFGYSGNTIYF.

As concerns this clone: In the same sample, other DNA sequences code for this CDR3. V gene TRBV2 combines with J gene TRBJ2-7; no firm D call. The germline V gene encodes CDR1 SNHLY and CDR2 FYNNEI. The germline V and J ends were trimmed by 6 bases and 0 bases, with 3 bases remaining between them. The CDR3 is 11 residues long. The CDR3 protein is CASRVSYEQYF. In DNA, the CDR3 is TGTGCCAGCAGGGTCTCCTACGAGCAGTACTTC.

V gene TRBV18 combines with J gene TRBJ1-5; tentative D call: TRBD1 (5 bases). The V gene's germline CDR1 is KGHSH and CDR2 LQKENI. The V end lost 3 bases, the J end lost 4 bases, and 13 bases lay between the germline ends. CDR3 length equals 15 residues. The CDR3 loop reads CASSPSGGRNQPQHF. CDR3 in DNA: TGTGCCAGCTCACCCTCCGGGGGGAGAAATCAGCCCCAGCATTTT.

The chain combines TRBV7-8 with TRBJ1-1; D is unclear. Trimming pared 0 bases from V and 4 bases from J, leaving 3 bases between. The germline V gene encodes CDR1 SGHVS and CDR2 FQNEAQ. The CDR3 runs 12 residues. The DNA of the CDR3 is TGTGCCAGCAGCTTAGCGTTCACTGAAGCTTTCTTT. Residues: CASSLAFTEAFF.

The CDR3: CASSFGGRRNYGYTF. CDR3 nucleotides: TGCGCCAGCAGCTTCGGGGGCCGGCGAAACTATGGCTACACCTTC. The chain is built from TRBV5-1 and TRBJ1-2; tentatively, D is TRBD1 (6 bases). The CDR3 length is 15 residues. Deletions cut 2 bases from V and 2 bases from J, with 13 bases between. Germline V lookup: CDR1 SGHRS, CDR2 YFSETQ.

V gene TRBV3-1 (or the pseudogene TRBV3-2) combines with J gene TRBJ2-1; weak D call: TRBD2 (6 bases). V gave up 4 bases and J gave up 7 bases, with 17 bases separating them. CDR1 is LGHDT, CDR2 YNNKEL, per germline (reference sequence). The CDR3 is made up of 15 amino acids. The CDR3 coding sequence is TGTGCCAGCAGCCCTGCCAGGCGGGGATGGAATGAGCAGTTCTTC. It codes for CASSPARRGWNEQFF.

The CDR3 protein is CSVGGPQGPAFF. CDR3 nucleotides: TGCAGCGTCGGGGGGCCACAAGGACCAGCTTTCTTT. This sequence joins TRBV29-1 and TRBJ1-1; the D gene is possibly TRBD1 (6 bases). Germline assignment: CDR1 SQVTM and CDR2 ANQGSEA. The CDR3 length is 12 residues. The V gene lost 6 bases and the J gene lost 10 bases, with 18 bases spanning the gap.

The rearrangement links TRBV27 to TRBJ1-2, with 7 positions matching TRBD1. CDR3 size: 16 residues. The V segment lost 4 bases and the J segment 8 bases; nucleotides outside the gene matches: 16. Germline values: CDR1 MNHEY, CDR2 SMNVEV (reference sequence). Here the CDR3 reads CASSSPLRQGLGGYTF. The CDR3 region has the DNA TGTGCCAGCAGTTCCCCATTAAGACAGGGTCTGGGCGGCTACACCTTC.

The chain couples TRBV6-2 or TRBV6-3 to TRBJ2-2, with a possible D match to TRBD1 (5 bases). The length of the CDR3 is 16 residues. Per germline, CDR1 MNHEY and CDR2 SVGEGT. The V gene lost 0 bases and the J gene lost 0 bases, with 8 bases spanning the gap. The DNA of the CDR3 is TGTGCCAGCAGTTACTCAGGACACTCGAACACCGGGGAGCTGTTTTTT. This sequence encodes CASSYSGHSNTGELFF.

The J gene is TRBJ2-1, the V gene TRBV7-9; possibly TRBD2 for D (6 bases). The CDR3 is 15 residues long. V was clipped by 5 bases and J by 0 bases, with 11 bases between them. Per germline, CDR1 SEHNR and CDR2 FQNEAQ (reference sequence). The CDR3 loop is CASSPRGSSYNEQFF. Here the CDR3 DNA reads TGTGCCAGCAGCCCCCGGGGGAGCTCCTACAATGAGCAGTTCTTC.